A single sample gave rise to the 16 T cell receptor beta chains below, sequenced in a study of lymphopenia after photon versus proton radiotherapy. This table comes from immunoSEQ multiplex PCR, and its TCRdb copy is limited to in-frame clones, with some not included. The table includes 150,000 or so clones, approximately 86% detected once. Source: peripheral blood, taken from a patient treated with photon-based radiotherapy. All receptors come from a man aged 50 to 60 with gastric cancer.

The V gene is TRBV7-2, the J gene TRBJ2-7; D remains ambiguous. The CDR3 loop spans 14 amino acids. Germline V gives CDR1 SGHTA, CDR2 FQGNSA. V shed 2 bases and J shed 2 bases, with 10 bases lying between them. CDR3 sequence: CASSLSGVTYEQYF. Written as DNA, the CDR3 is TGTGCCAGCAGCTTAAGTGGTGTTACCTACGAGCAGTACTTC.

This chain links TRBV30 with TRBJ2-1, with D perhaps TRBD1 or TRBD2 (5 bases each). The CDR3 contains 14 residues. Germline CDR1 is GTSNPN and CDR2 is SVGIG (reference sequence). Trimming took 8 bases from V and 10 from J, leaving 24 bases between them. In nucleotides, the CDR3 is TGTGCCGCGAGCCGGGACCCTTTTCTTCCGGAGCAGTTCTTC. Its translation is CAASRDPFLPEQFF. Filled out from reference TRBV30 and TRBJ2-1, the complete variable domain reads SQTIHQWPATLVQPVGSPLSLECTVEGTSNPNLYWYRQAAGRGLQLLFYSVGIGQISSEVPQNLSASRPQDRQFILSSKKLLLSDSGFYLCAASRDPFLPEQFFGPGTRLTVL.

V is TRBV4-2 and J is TRBJ1-2, with D uncertain. Germline V gene data show CDR1 as LGHNA and CDR2 as YNFKEQ. The CDR3 length is 13 residues. The germline V and J ends were trimmed by 1 base and 4 bases, with 7 bases remaining between them. The CDR3 sequence: CASSQADGYGYTF. In DNA, the CDR3 is TGTGCCAGCAGCCAAGCCGACGGCTATGGCTACACCTTC.

This chain connects TRBV28 to TRBJ2-3; 8 bases map to TRBD2. V lost 7 bases and J lost 14; bases outside the gene matches: 11. CDR3 size: 12 residues. CDR1 and CDR2 from the germline V gene are MDHEN and SYDVKM. CDR3 sequence (DNA): TGTGCCAGCACCCAAAGGACTAGCTCGCCGTATTTT. Amino acid sequence: CASTQRTSSPYF. The entire variable domain, with the rest obtained from reference TRBV28 and TRBJ2-3, is as follows: DVKVTQSSRYLVKRTGEKVFLECVQDMDHENMFWYRQDPGLGLRLIYFSYDVKMKEKGDIPEGYSVSREKKERFSLILESASTNQTSMYLCASTQRTSSPYFGPGTRLTVL.

Only one count was recorded for this clone. The V gene is TRBV5-6, the J gene TRBJ1-2; 8 positions agree with TRBD1. Germline V gives CDR1 SGHDT, CDR2 YYEEEE. CDR3 length: 14 residues. The V gene end was trimmed by 2 bases and the J gene end by 3 bases; junction bases not matched to a gene: 3. CDR3 protein: CASSFTGGDYGYTF. In DNA, the CDR3 is TGTGCCAGCAGCTTTACAGGGGGGGACTATGGCTACACCTTC.

This clone was counted only a few times. Other DNA sequences from this sample encode an identical CDR3 as well. The CDR3 reads CASSTGRPNTEAFF. CDR3 coding DNA: TGTGCCAGCAGCACCGGACGCCCGAACACTGAAGCTTTCTTT. The gene calls are TRBV11-2 and TRBJ1-1; D is undetermined. Between the trimmed V and J ends, which lost 5 bases and 1 base, there was a span of 11 bases. Germline V gene sequence: CDR1 SGHAT, CDR2 FQNNGV. This CDR3 comprises 14 residues. The whole variable domain, remainder taken from reference TRBV11-2 and TRBJ1-1, is EAGVAQSPRYKIIEKRQSVAFWCNPISGHATLYWYQQILGQGPKLLIQFQNNGVVDDSQLPKDRFSAERLKGVDSTLKIQPAKLEDSAVYLCASSTGRPNTEAFFGQGTRLTVV.

The J gene is TRBJ2-7, the V gene TRBV7-2; possibly TRBD1 or TRBD2 for D (6 bases each). This CDR3 has 13 residues. The V gene's germline CDR1 is SGHTA and CDR2 FQGNSA. V lost 1 base and J lost 5, with 9 bases in between. CDR3 region: CASSLDREDEQYF. Written as DNA, the CDR3 is TGTGCCAGCAGCTTAGACAGGGAGGACGAGCAGTACTTC.

This chain joins TRBV5-3 and TRBJ2-3, with a possible D match to TRBD1 (5 bases). TRBV5-3 qualifies as an ORF whose function is uncertain. The CDR3 loop spans 16 amino acids. V gave up 5 bases and J gave up 8 bases, with 24 bases separating them. CDR3 sequence: CARRGVWALGPATQYF. CDR3 nucleotide sequence: TGTGCCAGAAGGGGCGTATGGGCGCTGGGGCCCGCTACGCAGTATTTT.

The chain joins TRBV18 to TRBJ2-7, with TRBD1 identical over 10 bases. From germline, CDR1 is KGHSH and CDR2 LQKENI. The CDR3 has 13 residues. J lost 6 bases, V lost 5 bases, and 4 bases had no gene match. The chain's CDR3 is CASSSGQGFEQYF. Here the CDR3 DNA reads TGTGCCAGCTCATCGGGACAGGGGTTCGAGCAGTACTTC. Complete variable domain (other parts from reference TRBV18 and TRBJ2-7): NAGVMQNPRHLVRRRGQEARLRCSPMKGHSHVYWYRQLPEEGLKFMVYLQKENIIDESGMPKERFSAEFPKEGPSILRIQQVVRGDSAAYFCASSSGQGFEQYFGPGTRLTVT.

The CDR3, as DNA: TGTGCCAGTTTGGACAGGGCCTACAATGAGCAGTTCTTC. This gives the protein CASLDRAYNEQFF. V usage is TRBV6-1 and J usage is TRBJ2-1; 8 positions match TRBD1. The CDR3 totals 13 residues. With V trimmed by 9 bases and J by 2 bases, 3 bases remained unmatched. Germline CDR1 reads MNHNS; CDR2 reads SASEGT.

The chain joins TRBV5-1 to TRBJ2-7, with 9 bases identical to TRBD1. This CDR3 has 15 amino acids. V was pared by 2 bases and J by 3 bases, with 6 bases of the junction left unmatched. Germline CDR1 reads SGHRS; CDR2 reads YFSETQ. DNA of the CDR3: TGCGCCAGCAGCTTACCCGGGACAGGGATCTACGAGCAGTACTTC. As protein: CASSLPGTGIYEQYF.

The chain couples TRBV7-6 to TRBJ2-2; 11 nucleotides agree with TRBD1. Germline V gene sequence: CDR1 SGHVS, CDR2 FNYEAQ. CDR3 length equals 16 residues. With V trimmed by 1 base and J by 5 bases, 3 bases remained unmatched. The CDR3 reads CASSLGTGGRTGELFF. In DNA, the CDR3 is TGTGCCAGCAGCTTAGGGACAGGGGGCCGGACCGGGGAGCTGTTTTTT.

The V call is TRBV5-6, the J call TRBJ1-4; no firm D call. From germline, CDR1 is SGHDT and CDR2 YYEEEE. With 4 bases removed from V and 8 bases from J, the gap between germline ends came to 15 bases. This CDR3 has 14 residues. CDR3: CASSLSGADEKLFF. CDR3 coding DNA: TGTGCCAGCAGCCTCTCGGGCGCGGACGAAAAACTGTTTTTT.

J is TRBJ2-1 and V is TRBV9; 9 nucleotides match TRBD2. This CDR3 is built from 15 residues. The germline CDR1 and CDR2 sequences are SGDLS and YYNGEE. V lost 0 bases to trimming and J lost 4 bases; unmatched junction nucleotides: 2. The CDR3 coding sequence is TGTGCCAGCAGCGTAGTGGCGGGAGGGTACAATGAGCAGTTCTTC. It specifies CASSVVAGGYNEQFF. Full variable domain (missing parts from reference TRBV9 and TRBJ2-1): DSGVTQTPKHLITATGQRVTLRCSPRSGDLSVYWYQQSLDQGLQFLIQYYNGEERAKGNILERFSAQQFPDLHSELNLSSLELGDSALYFCASSVVAGGYNEQFFGPGTRLTVL.

This chain joins TRBV4-1 and TRBJ2-4; 8 positions agree with TRBD1. V was clipped by 2 bases and J by 1 base; unmatched bases: 7. Germline V CDR1 and CDR2: MGHRA, YSYEKL. The CDR3 runs 17 residues. The CDR3 loop is CASSQNSWDRAKNIQYF. The CDR3 DNA sequence: TGCGCCAGCAGCCAAAATTCCTGGGACAGGGCCAAAAACATTCAGTACTTC.

CDR3 region: CASSDMGSSSYEQYF. The DNA of the CDR3 is TGTGCCAGCAGTGATATGGGTTCCAGCTCCTACGAGCAGTACTTC. The gene calls are TRBV6-1 and TRBJ2-7; D ambiguous. Germline CDR1 and CDR2: MNHNS and SASEGT. This CDR3 comprises 15 residues. Deletions cut 3 bases from V and 0 bases from J, with 12 bases between.